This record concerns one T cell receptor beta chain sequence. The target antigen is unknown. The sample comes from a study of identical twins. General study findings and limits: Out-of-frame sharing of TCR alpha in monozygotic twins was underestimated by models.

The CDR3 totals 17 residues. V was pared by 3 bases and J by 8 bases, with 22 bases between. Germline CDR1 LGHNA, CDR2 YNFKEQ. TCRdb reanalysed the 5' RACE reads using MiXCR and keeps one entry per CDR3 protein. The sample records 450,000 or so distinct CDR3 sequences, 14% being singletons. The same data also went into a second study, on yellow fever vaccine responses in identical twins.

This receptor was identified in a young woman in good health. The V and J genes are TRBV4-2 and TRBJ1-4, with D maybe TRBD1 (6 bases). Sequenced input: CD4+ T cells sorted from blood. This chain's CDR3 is CASSQETVGTTKEKLFF. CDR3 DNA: TGTGCCAGCAGCCAGGAGACTGTAGGGACAACGAAAGAAAAACTGTTTTTT.